This record covers a single TCR beta chain. What it binds is unknown. TCRdb reprocessed the 5' RACE reads via MiXCR and lists one record per CDR3 protein. The table lists some 130,000 distinct CDR3 sequences, 15% to 20% of them singletons. V lost 0 bases, J lost 4 bases, and 12 bases lay in between. Germline assignment: CDR1 DFQATT and CDR2 SNEGSKA (reference sequence). The CDR3 covers 14 residues. The data were obtained in a study of T-cell memory formation after mild COVID-19. About the research overall: In these data, TCR clusters were largely donor specific. Study-wide results and limits: Pre-infection memory held some responding clones, suggesting pre-existing cross-reactive T cells responded.

The V and J genes are TRBV20-1 and TRBJ1-1; no clear D. This TCR derives from a man between 18 and 35 years old who had mild COVID-19 (a few samples of this study predate the infection). Cell type and time point are not known. The sample comprised PBMCs or a T cell subset sorted from them (not recorded which). CDR3 sequence: CSAREGSIGTEAFF. The CDR3 DNA follows: TGCAGTGCTAGAGAGGGGAGTATCGGCACTGAAGCTTTCTTT.